This note documents a single T cell receptor (beta chain) sequence. The trim removed 5 bases at V and 6 bases at J, leaving 5 bases unmatched. This CDR3 region has 15 residues. The germline gives CDR1 SGDLS, CDR2 YYNGEE. The source of the sample is a study of blood T cell repertoires in COVID-19. Generated by immunoSEQ multiplex PCR, the TCRdb table keeps only in-frame clones and is missing some. The table has nearly 400,000 clones, roughly 86% seen once; the top ten hold 1.7%. Sequenced input: PBMCs or T cells enriched from blood (not recorded which). The TCR sequence derives from a woman aged 25 to 39 who had recovered from COVID-19. The V gene is TRBV9, the J gene TRBJ1-6; the match to TRBD1 covers 10 bases. This CDR3 is CASSSRTGGNSPLHF. The DNA for the CDR3 is TGTGCCAGCAGTTCTAGGACAGGGGGTAATTCACCCCTCCACTTT.